This entry is about one T cell receptor (beta chain). These data are taken from a study of blood T cells in healthy people across ages. Per the germline V gene, CDR1 is MRHNA and CDR2 is SNTAGT. The V end lost 0 bases, the J end lost 3 bases, and 9 bases lay between the germline ends. The CDR3 totals 15 residues. A J-beta primer mix and a sample-barcoded 5' primer were used in a second PCR of about 6 to 12 cycles. The template-switch adaptor, which had 12 random nucleotides, put a tag on each cDNA molecule. TCRdb used MiXCR to reprocess the 5' RACE reads, holding one entry per CDR3 protein. The sample records approximately 1.5 million distinct CDR3 sequences, almost 35% being singletons.

The receptor was isolated from a young woman in good health. V gene TRBV6-4 combines with J gene TRBJ2-1; D remains ambiguous. Sequences were obtained from blood. The CDR3 protein is CASSDSGGNYNEQFF. The CDR3 nucleotides are TGTGCCAGCAGTGACTCCGGCGGCAACTACAATGAGCAGTTCTTC.